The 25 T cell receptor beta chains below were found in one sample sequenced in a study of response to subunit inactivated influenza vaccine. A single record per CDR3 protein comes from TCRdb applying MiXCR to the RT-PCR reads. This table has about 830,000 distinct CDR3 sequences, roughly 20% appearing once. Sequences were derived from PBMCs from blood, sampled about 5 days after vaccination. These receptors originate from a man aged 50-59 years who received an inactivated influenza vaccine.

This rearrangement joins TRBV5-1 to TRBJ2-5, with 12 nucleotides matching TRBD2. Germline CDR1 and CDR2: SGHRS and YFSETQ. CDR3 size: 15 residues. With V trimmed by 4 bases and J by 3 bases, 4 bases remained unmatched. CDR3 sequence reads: CASSRSSGREETQYF. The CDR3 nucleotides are TGCGCCAGCAGCCGCTCTAGCGGGAGGGAAGAGACCCAGTACTTC.

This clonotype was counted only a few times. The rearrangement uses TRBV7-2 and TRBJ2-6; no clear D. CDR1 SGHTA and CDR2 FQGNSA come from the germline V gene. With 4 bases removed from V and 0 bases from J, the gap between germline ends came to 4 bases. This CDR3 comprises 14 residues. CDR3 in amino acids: CASSSTSGANVLTF. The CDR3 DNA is TGTGCCAGCAGCTCCACCTCTGGGGCCAACGTCCTGACTTTC.

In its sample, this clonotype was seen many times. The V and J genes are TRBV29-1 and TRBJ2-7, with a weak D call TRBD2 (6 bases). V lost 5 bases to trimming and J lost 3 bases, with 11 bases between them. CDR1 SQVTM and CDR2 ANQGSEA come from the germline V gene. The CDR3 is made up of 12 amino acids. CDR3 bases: TGCAGCGTTAGTGACGGGGGCTACGAGCAGTACTTC. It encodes CSVSDGGYEQYF.

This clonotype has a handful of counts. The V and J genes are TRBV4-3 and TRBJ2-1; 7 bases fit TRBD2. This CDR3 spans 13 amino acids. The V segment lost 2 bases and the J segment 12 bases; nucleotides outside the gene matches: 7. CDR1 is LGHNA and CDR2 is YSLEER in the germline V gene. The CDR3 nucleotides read TGCGCCAGCAGCCAAACTAAGACTAGCTCGCAGTTCTTC. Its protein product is CASSQTKTSSQFF.

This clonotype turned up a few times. In DNA, the CDR3 is TGCAGTGCTAGAGATCTACTAGCGGGAGCCTCCTACGAGCAGTACTTC. This gives the protein CSARDLLAGASYEQYF. The chain carries TRBV20-1 and TRBJ2-7; 11 nucleotides line up with TRBD2. Germline V gives CDR1 DFQATT, CDR2 SNEGSKA (reference sequence). The CDR3 totals 16 residues. With V trimmed by 0 bases and J by 0 bases, 4 bases remained unmatched.

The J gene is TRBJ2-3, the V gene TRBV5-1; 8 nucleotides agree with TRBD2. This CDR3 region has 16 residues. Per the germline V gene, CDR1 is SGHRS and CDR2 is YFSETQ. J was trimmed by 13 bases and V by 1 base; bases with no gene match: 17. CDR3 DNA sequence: TGCGCCAGCAGCTTGCCCCACCACGGGACGGGAGGGGAAAAGTATTTT. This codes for CASSLPHHGTGGEKYF. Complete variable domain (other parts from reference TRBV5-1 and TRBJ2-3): KAGVTQTPRYLIKTRGQQVTLSCSPISGHRSVSWYQQTPGQGLQFLFEYFSETQRNKGNFPGRFSGRQFSNSRSEMNVSTLELGDSALYLCASSLPHHGTGGEKYFGPGTRLTVL.

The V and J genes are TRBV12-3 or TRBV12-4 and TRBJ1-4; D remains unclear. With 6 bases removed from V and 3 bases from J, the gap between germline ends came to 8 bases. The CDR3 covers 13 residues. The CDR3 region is CASSFGPNEKLFF. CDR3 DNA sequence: TGTGCCAGCAGCTTTGGACCTAATGAAAAACTGTTTTTT.

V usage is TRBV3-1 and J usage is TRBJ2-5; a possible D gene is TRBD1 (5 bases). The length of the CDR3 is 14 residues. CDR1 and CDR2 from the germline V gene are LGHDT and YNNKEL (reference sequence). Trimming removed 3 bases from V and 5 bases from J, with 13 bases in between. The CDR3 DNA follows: TGTGCCAGCAGCCAGAAGGGGTTTCGGGAGACCCAGTACTTC. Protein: CASSQKGFRETQYF.

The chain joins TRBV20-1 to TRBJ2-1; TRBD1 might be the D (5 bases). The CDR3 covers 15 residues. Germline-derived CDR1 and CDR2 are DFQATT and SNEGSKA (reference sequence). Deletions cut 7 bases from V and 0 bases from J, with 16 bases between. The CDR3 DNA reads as TGCAGTGGGGTGGATGGGGCCCGCTCCTACAATGAGCAGTTCTTC. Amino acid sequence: CSGVDGARSYNEQFF.

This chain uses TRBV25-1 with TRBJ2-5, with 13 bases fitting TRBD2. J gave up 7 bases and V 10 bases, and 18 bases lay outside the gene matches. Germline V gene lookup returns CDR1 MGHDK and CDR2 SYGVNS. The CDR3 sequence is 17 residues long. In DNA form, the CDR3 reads TGTGCCACCTCGGTCGGGACTAGCGGGGCCAAACGGGGGACCCAGTACTTC. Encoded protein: CATSVGTSGAKRGTQYF.

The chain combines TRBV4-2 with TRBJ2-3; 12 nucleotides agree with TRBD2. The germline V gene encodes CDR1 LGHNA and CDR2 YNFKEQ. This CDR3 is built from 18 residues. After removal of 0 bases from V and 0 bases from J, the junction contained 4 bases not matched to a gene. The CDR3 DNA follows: TGTGCCAGCAGCCAAGAGTGGACTAGCGGGATGAGCACAGATACGCAGTATTTT. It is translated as CASSQEWTSGMSTDTQYF.

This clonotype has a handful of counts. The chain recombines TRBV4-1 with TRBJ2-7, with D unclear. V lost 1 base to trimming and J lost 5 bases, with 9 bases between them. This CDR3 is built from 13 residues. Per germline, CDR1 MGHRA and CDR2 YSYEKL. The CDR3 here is CASSQGLVNEQYF. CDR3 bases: TGCGCCAGCAGCCAAGGCCTAGTGAACGAGCAGTACTTC.

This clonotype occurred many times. In DNA form, the CDR3 reads TGCAGTGCCCCCAAGGGTAGCAATCAGCCCCAGCATTTT. Protein: CSAPKGSNQPQHF. The genes are TRBV20-1 and TRBJ1-5; D remains unclear. V was shortened by 6 bases and J by 0 bases, with 9 bases between the two germline ends. Germline V gene data show CDR1 as DFQATT and CDR2 as SNEGSKA (reference sequence). The CDR3 extends over 13 amino acids.

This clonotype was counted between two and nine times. CDR3 coding DNA: TGTGCCAGCAGGCTCGCTGGACAGGGGGCGTCACGGGCTGGCTACACCTTC. Protein product: CASRLAGQGASRAGYTF. This chain uses TRBV6-1 with TRBJ1-2; 11 bases align to TRBD1. The junction had 16 bases not matched to a gene; V was cut back by 6 bases and J by 7 bases. This CDR3 is built from 17 residues. CDR1 and CDR2 from the germline V gene are MNHNS and SASEGT.

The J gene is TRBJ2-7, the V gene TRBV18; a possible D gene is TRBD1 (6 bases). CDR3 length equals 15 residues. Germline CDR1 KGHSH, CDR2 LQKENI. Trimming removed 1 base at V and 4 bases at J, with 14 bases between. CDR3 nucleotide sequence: TGTGCCAGCTCACCACAGGGACACGTCGCGTACGAGCAGTACTTC. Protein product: CASSPQGHVAYEQYF. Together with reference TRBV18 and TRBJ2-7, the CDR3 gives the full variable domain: NAGVMQNPRHLVRRRGQEARLRCSPMKGHSHVYWYRQLPEEGLKFMVYLQKENIIDESGMPKERFSAEFPKEGPSILRIQQVVRGDSAAYFCASSPQGHVAYEQYFGPGTRLTVT.

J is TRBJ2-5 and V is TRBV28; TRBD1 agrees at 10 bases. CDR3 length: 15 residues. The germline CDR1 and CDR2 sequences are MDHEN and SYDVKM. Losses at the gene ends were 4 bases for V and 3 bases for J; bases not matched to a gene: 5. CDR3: CASSSTTGGEETQYF. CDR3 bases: TGTGCCAGCAGTTCGACGACAGGGGGCGAAGAGACCCAGTACTTC.

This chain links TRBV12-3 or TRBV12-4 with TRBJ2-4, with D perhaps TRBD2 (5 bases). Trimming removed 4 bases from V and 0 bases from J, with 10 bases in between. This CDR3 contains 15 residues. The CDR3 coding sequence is TGTGCCAGCAGTTACCACGGACTAGCCAAAAACATTCAGTACTTC. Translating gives CASSYHGLAKNIQYF.

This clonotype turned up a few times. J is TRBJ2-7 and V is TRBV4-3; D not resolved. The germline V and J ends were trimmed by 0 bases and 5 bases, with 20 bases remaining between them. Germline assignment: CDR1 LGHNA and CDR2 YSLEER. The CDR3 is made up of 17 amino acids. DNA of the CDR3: TGCGCCAGCAGCCAAGATCCCGCCGGGTACAGAGGAGACGAGCAGTACTTC. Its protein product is CASSQDPAGYRGDEQYF.

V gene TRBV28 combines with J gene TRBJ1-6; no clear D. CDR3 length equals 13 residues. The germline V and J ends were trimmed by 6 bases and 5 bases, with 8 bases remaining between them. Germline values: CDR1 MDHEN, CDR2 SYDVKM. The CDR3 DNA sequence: TGTGCCAGCAGGCTTAGGGATAATTCACCCCTCCACTTT. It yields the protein CASRLRDNSPLHF. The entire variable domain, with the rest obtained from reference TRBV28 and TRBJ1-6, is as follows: DVKVTQSSRYLVKRTGEKVFLECVQDMDHENMFWYRQDPGLGLRLIYFSYDVKMKEKGDIPEGYSVSREKKERFSLILESASTNQTSMYLCASRLRDNSPLHFGNGTRLTVT.

The CDR3 sequence is CATSRDQGLAGSDTQYF. The CDR3 bases are TGTGCCACCAGCAGAGATCAAGGACTAGCGGGTTCAGATACGCAGTATTTT. The genes are TRBV15 and TRBJ2-3; 11 bases fit TRBD2. The germline gives CDR1 LNHNV, CDR2 YYDKDF (reference sequence). This CDR3 has 17 residues. V lost 0 bases to trimming and J lost 4 bases; unmatched junction nucleotides: 6.

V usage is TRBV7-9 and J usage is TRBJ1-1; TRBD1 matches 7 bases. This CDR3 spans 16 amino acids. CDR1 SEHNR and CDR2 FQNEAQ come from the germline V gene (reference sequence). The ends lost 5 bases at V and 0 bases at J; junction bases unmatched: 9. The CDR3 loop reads CASSEPLTGLNTEAFF. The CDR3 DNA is TGTGCCAGCAGCGAACCTCTGACAGGGCTGAACACTGAAGCTTTCTTT.

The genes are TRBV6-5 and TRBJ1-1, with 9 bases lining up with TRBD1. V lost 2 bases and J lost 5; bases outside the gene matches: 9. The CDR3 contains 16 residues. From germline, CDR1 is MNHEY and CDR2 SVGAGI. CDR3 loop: CASSYGQGIVYTEAFF. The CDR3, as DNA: TGTGCCAGCAGTTACGGACAGGGGATTGTTTATACTGAAGCTTTCTTT.

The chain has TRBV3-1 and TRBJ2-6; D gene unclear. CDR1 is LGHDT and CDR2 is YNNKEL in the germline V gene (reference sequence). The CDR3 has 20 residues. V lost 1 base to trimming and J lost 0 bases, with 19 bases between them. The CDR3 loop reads CASSQVIGASLSSGANVLTF. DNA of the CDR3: TGTGCCAGCAGCCAAGTTATCGGCGCGTCACTGAGCTCTGGGGCCAACGTCCTGACTTTC.

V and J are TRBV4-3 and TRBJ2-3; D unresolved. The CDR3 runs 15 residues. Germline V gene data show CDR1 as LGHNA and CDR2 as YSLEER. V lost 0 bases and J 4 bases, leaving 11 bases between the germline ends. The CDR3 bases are TGCGCCAGCAGCCAAGACCGTTTCTGGTCAGATACGCAGTATTTT. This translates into CASSQDRFWSDTQYF.

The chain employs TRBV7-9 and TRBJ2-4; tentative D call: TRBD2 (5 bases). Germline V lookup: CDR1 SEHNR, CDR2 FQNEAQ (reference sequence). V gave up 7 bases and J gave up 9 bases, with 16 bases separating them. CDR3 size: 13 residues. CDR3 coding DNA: TGTGCCAGCACCCACCCCCTTGAGGGCATTCAGTACTTC. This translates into CASTHPLEGIQYF.